The 15 T cell receptor beta chains below come from one sample, sequenced in a study of cytomegalovirus exposure and HLA in healthy donors. It was with 60 Vbeta and 13 Jbeta primers that the PCR ran. Profiling relied on immunoSEQ multiplex PCR, and the TCRdb table lists in-frame clones only, not all of them. The table lists approximately 190,000 clones. The sample taken for sequencing was PBMCs. Every receptor here comes from a boy aged 5 to 17 in good health and CMV-seronegative.

The gene calls are TRBV7-3 and TRBJ1-1; D is perhaps TRBD1 (5 bases). The V end was cut by 6 bases, the J end by 1 base, with 9 bases between. This CDR3 is built from 13 residues. Germline V gene data show CDR1 as SGHTA and CDR2 as FQGTGA. The CDR3, as DNA: TGTGCCAGCAGGGATGACAGGAACACTGAAGCTTTCTTT. This gives the protein CASRDDRNTEAFF.

The rearrangement links TRBV27 to TRBJ2-7, with a possible D match to TRBD2 (6 bases). The germline CDR1 and CDR2 sequences are MNHEY and SMNVEV (reference sequence). Deletions cut 0 bases from V and 3 bases from J, with 12 bases between. CDR3 length: 15 residues. The DNA for the CDR3 is TGTGCCAGCAGTTTATCTAGCGGCGCCATCTACGAGCAGTACTTC. This codes for CASSLSSGAIYEQYF.

V usage is TRBV2 and J usage is TRBJ1-5, with 8 bases identical to TRBD1. The germline V gene encodes CDR1 SNHLY and CDR2 FYNNEI. After removal of 6 bases from V and 6 bases from J, the junction contained 13 bases not matched to a gene. The CDR3 sequence is 16 residues long. This CDR3 is CASRPQAPDRGQPQHF. For the CDR3, the DNA is TGTGCCAGCAGACCCCAAGCCCCCGACAGGGGTCAGCCCCAGCATTTT.

The chain carries TRBV6-5 and TRBJ1-2; D perhaps matches TRBD1 (6 bases). This CDR3 region has 13 residues. V dropped 8 bases and J dropped 6 bases, with 16 bases sitting between them. Germline V lookup: CDR1 MNHEY, CDR2 SVGAGI. The CDR3 sequence is CASLTRTGNGYTF. The CDR3, as DNA: TGTGCCAGCCTTACTCGAACAGGGAATGGCTACACCTTC.

The chain carries TRBV7-6 and TRBJ2-3, with 7 bases fitting TRBD1. Germline CDR1 SGHVS, CDR2 FNYEAQ. The J segment lost 4 bases and the V segment lost 5 bases, leaving 9 bases of the junction unmatched. The CDR3 totals 15 residues. The CDR3 sequence: CASSLRDRVSDTQYF. CDR3 bases: TGTGCCAGCAGCCTCCGCGACAGGGTGTCAGATACGCAGTATTTT.

About this clone itself: The same CDR3 also results from other DNA sequences found in this sample. The genes are TRBV5-6 and TRBJ1-1; D possibly corresponds to TRBD1 (6 bases). Germline V gene data show CDR1 as SGHDT and CDR2 as YYEEEE. This CDR3 is 14 amino acids long. Trimming pared 1 base from V and 5 bases from J, leaving 12 bases between. Here the CDR3 DNA reads TGTGCCAGCAGCTTGAGGGGGATCGGGACTGAAGCTTTCTTT. This translates into CASSLRGIGTEAFF. Full variable domain (outside the CDR3, taken from reference TRBV5-6 and TRBJ1-1): DAGVTQSPTHLIKTRGQQVTLRCSPKSGHDTVSWYQQALGQGPQFIFQYYEEEERQRGNFPDRFSGHQFPNYSSELNVNALLLGDSALYLCASSLRGIGTEAFFGQGTRLTVV.

The rearrangement uses TRBV6-5 and TRBJ2-7; D remains ambiguous. Deletions cut 6 bases from V and 5 bases from J, with 11 bases between. The CDR3 has 12 residues. CDR1 is MNHEY and CDR2 is SVGAGI in the germline V gene. The CDR3 reads CASSNQVHEQYF. CDR3 DNA sequence: TGTGCCAGCAGCAACCAGGTCCACGAGCAGTACTTC.

V gene TRBV30 combines with J gene TRBJ2-1, with TRBD2 identical over 16 bases. Germline loops: CDR1 GTSNPN, CDR2 SVGIG (reference sequence). This CDR3 contains 18 residues. Trimming cost V 0 bases and J 8 bases; bases outside gene matches: 10. CDR3 amino acids: CAWSVEPFGTSGGDEQFF. CDR3 DNA: TGTGCCTGGAGTGTAGAGCCGTTTGGGACTAGCGGGGGGGATGAGCAGTTCTTC.

The J gene is TRBJ2-7, the V gene TRBV30; TRBD1 agrees at 8 bases. The V segment lost 5 bases and the J segment 7 bases; nucleotides outside the gene matches: 13. This CDR3 region has 14 residues. The V gene's germline CDR1 is GTSNPN and CDR2 SVGIG (reference sequence). The CDR3 loop is CAWDPGRGLGEQYF. DNA for the CDR3: TGTGCCTGGGACCCGGGCAGGGGGCTAGGTGAGCAGTACTTC.

The rearrangement links TRBV5-6 to TRBJ2-2; the D gene is possibly TRBD2 (6 bases). Germline V gene data show CDR1 as SGHDT and CDR2 as YYEEEE. V lost 1 base, J lost 4 bases, and 14 bases lay in between. The CDR3 runs 16 residues. Written as DNA, the CDR3 is TGTGCCAGCAGCTTGCTGGTAGCGGCACTCACCGGGGAGCTGTTTTTT. Protein: CASSLLVAALTGELFF. The variable domain in full, with the rest retrieved from reference TRBV5-6 and TRBJ2-2, is DAGVTQSPTHLIKTRGQQVTLRCSPKSGHDTVSWYQQALGQGPQFIFQYYEEEERQRGNFPDRFSGHQFPNYSSELNVNALLLGDSALYLCASSLLVAALTGELFFGEGSRLTVL.

This chain uses TRBV4-1 with TRBJ2-1; weak D call: TRBD2 (5 bases). The V gene lost 1 base and the J gene lost 8 bases, with 15 bases spanning the gap. There are 15 residues in the CDR3. Germline assignment: CDR1 MGHRA and CDR2 YSYEKL. CDR3 sequence: CASSQAGLASYEQFF. In DNA form, the CDR3 reads TGCGCCAGCAGCCAAGCGGGCCTAGCTAGCTATGAGCAGTTCTTC.

The J gene is TRBJ2-5, the V gene TRBV14; 7 bases are a match to TRBD1. Gene TRBJ2-7 matches the end of the DNA better, so the J call may be wrong. Germline assignment: CDR1 SGHDN and CDR2 FVKESK. This CDR3 is 14 amino acids long. CDR3 nucleotides: TGTGCCAGCAGCCAAGTCCGACAGGGTAGCGAGCAGTACTTC. Residues: CASSQVRQGSEQYF.

The chain uses TRBV4-3 and TRBJ2-2; 9 nucleotides agree with TRBD1. This CDR3 is built from 16 residues. V lost 4 bases and J lost 3; bases outside the gene matches: 6. The V gene's germline CDR1 is LGHNA and CDR2 YSLEER. CDR3 protein: CASSPRDRVDTGELFF. The CDR3 nucleotides read TGCGCCAGCAGCCCACGGGACAGGGTTGACACCGGGGAGCTGTTTTTT.

The chain links TRBV30 to TRBJ2-3; 12 nucleotides line up with TRBD2. The CDR3 totals 15 residues. Losses at the gene ends were 2 bases for V and 8 bases for J; bases not matched to a gene: 8. CDR1 GTSNPN and CDR2 SVGIG come from the germline V gene (reference sequence). CDR3 in amino acids: CAWSHPSGGARTQYF. Here the CDR3 DNA reads TGTGCCTGGAGTCACCCTAGCGGGGGGGCCCGTACGCAGTATTTT.

V gene TRBV2 combines with J gene TRBJ2-7, with 7 bases aligning to TRBD2. V gave up 5 bases and J gave up 7 bases; unmatched junction bases: 11. The germline gives CDR1 SNHLY, CDR2 FYNNEI. The CDR3 contains 14 residues. The CDR3: CASSSGTKYVEQYF. The DNA for the CDR3 is TGTGCCAGCAGTTCCGGGACTAAATACGTAGAGCAGTACTTC.